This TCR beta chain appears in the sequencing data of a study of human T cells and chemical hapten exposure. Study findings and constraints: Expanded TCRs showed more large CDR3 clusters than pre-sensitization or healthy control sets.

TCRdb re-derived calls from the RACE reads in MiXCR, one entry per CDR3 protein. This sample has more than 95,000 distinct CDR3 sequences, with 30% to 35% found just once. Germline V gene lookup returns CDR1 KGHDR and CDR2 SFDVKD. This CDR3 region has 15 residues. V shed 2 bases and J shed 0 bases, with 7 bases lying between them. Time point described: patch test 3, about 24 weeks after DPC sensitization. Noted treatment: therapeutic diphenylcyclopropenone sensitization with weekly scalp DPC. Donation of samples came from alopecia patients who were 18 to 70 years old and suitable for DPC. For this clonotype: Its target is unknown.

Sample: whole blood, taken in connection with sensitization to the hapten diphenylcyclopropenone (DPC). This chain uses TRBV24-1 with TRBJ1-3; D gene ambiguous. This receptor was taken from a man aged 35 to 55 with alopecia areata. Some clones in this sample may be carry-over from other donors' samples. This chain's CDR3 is CATSDSGSSGNTIYF. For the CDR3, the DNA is TGTGCCACCAGTGATTCGGGGAGCTCTGGAAACACCATATATTTT.